This T cell receptor (beta chain) originates from a study of cytomegalovirus exposure and HLA in healthy donors. Points from the study as a whole: A link between a missense DCLRE1C variant and TCR beta V- and J-gene trimming emerged from a later analysis.

In regard to this clone: What it binds is unknown.

The PCR made use of 60 Vbeta and 13 Jbeta primers. Profiling relied on immunoSEQ multiplex PCR, and the TCRdb table lists in-frame clones only, not all of them. There are under 200,000 clones in the sample; 65% to 70% occur only once, and around 4.5% lies in the top ten. The CDR3 is 17 residues long. V was clipped by 10 bases and J by 2 bases; unmatched bases: 20. CDR1 is MDHEN, CDR2 SYDVKM, per germline. The chain couples TRBV28 to TRBJ2-7; 7 bases match TRBD2. The TCR originated in a woman younger than 35 in good health and CMV-seropositive. Sequencing used PBMCs. The chain's CDR3 is CATYGRTEIASPYEQYF. The CDR3 bases are TGTGCCACCTACGGGAGGACGGAGATTGCTTCGCCCTACGAGCAGTACTTC.